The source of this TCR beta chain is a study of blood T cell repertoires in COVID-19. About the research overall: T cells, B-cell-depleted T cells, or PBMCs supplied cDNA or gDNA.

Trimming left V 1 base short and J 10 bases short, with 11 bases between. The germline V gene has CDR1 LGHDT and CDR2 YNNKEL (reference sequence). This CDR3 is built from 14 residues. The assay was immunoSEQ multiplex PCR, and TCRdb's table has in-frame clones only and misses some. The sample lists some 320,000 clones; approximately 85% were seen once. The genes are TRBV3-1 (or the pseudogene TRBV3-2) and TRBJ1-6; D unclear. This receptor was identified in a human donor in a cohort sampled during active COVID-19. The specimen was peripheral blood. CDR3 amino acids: CASSQGVGRSPLHF. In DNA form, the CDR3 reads TGTGCCAGCAGCCAAGGAGTAGGGAGGTCACCCCTCCACTTT.